The T cell receptor (beta chain) under discussion was sequenced for a study of control samples from healthy donors and cancer patients (dated by TCRdb to 2020 to 2021). Remarks on this clone: No antigen is known for it. Within one base of it there is no much larger clone, and no base qualities were kept.

The V end gives up 2 bases and the J end 2 bases, leaving 2 bases in the junction not matched to a gene. The germline V gene (reference sequence) supplies CDR1 MNHNY and CDR2 SVGAGI. Measured from the cysteine to the phenylalanine, the CDR3 is 14 residues long. The only DNA kept is the CDR3, 42 bases in frame from the first base. The library came from the immunoSEQ multiplex PCR assay. Held by TCRdb, this immuneACCESS table contains in-frame sequences only and omits some clones. Under half of the omission traces to an unresolved V gene where checked; the cause of the rest is unknown. Recorded for this sample are 150,000 to 200,000 clones; 91% of them occurred a single time. In total, the top ten clones hold 1.5% of the sample.

The sequence derives from a woman in her 30s in good health. Sequenced: blood. The sequence joins TRBV6-6 to TRBJ2-5; 7 central bases correspond to TRBD1. The sequence in DNA is TGTGCCAGCAGTTACCTGGGACAGCAAGAGACCCAGTACTTC. It encodes CASSYLGQQETQYF.